Following are 23 T cell receptor beta chains from one sample sequenced in a study of blood T cell repertoires in COVID-19. Method: immunoSEQ multiplex PCR; TCRdb's copy keeps in-frame clones and lacks some. The sample carries approximately 90,000 clones, roughly 80% recorded once. The sample consisted of peripheral blood. Source of these receptors: a man aged 55 to 70 with acute or convalescent COVID-19.

The rearrangement uses TRBV5-5 and TRBJ2-2, with 11 positions matching TRBD1. This CDR3 region has 18 residues. V shed 1 base, J shed 7 bases, and the junction held 12 bases outside the gene matches. Germline CDR1 reads SGHKS; CDR2 reads YYEKEE (reference sequence). The CDR3 loop is CASSLHPSGQGADGELFF. CDR3 bases: TGTGCCAGCAGCTTGCATCCGTCAGGACAGGGGGCCGACGGGGAGCTGTTTTTT.

The chain joins TRBV6-2 or TRBV6-3 to TRBJ2-1; a weak D match, TRBD1 (6 bases). The CDR3 contains 14 residues. Per the germline V gene, CDR1 is MNHEY and CDR2 is SVGEGT. The V gene lost 6 bases and the J gene lost 8 bases, with 17 bases spanning the gap. CDR3 protein: CASSFRQVGDEQFF. The CDR3, as DNA: TGTGCCAGCAGCTTTCGACAGGTAGGGGATGAGCAGTTCTTC.

The chain employs TRBV5-1 and TRBJ1-1, with 9 bases that match TRBD1. The CDR3 covers 17 residues. Losses at the gene ends were 2 bases for V and 8 bases for J; bases not matched to a gene: 16. Germline V gene lookup returns CDR1 SGHRS and CDR2 YFSETQ. The DNA of the CDR3 is TGCGCCAGCAGCTTCCTTCCGGGACAGGGAAACAAAATAGAAGCTTTCTTT. Translated, it gives CASSFLPGQGNKIEAFF.

The chain carries TRBV5-1 and TRBJ2-1; perhaps TRBD2 as D (5 bases). CDR3 length: 16 residues. From germline, CDR1 is SGHRS and CDR2 YFSETQ. V lost 4 bases and J 0 bases, leaving 14 bases between the germline ends. The chain's CDR3 is CASSRGGSGSYNEQFF. The CDR3 DNA reads TGCGCCAGCAGCCGTGGAGGATCAGGCTCCTACAATGAGCAGTTCTTC.

The rearrangement links TRBV5-1 to TRBJ2-3; 12 bases map to TRBD2. This CDR3 has 14 residues. Germline V CDR1 and CDR2: SGHRS, YFSETQ. V shed 5 bases and J 4 bases; nucleotides not matched to a gene: 2. The CDR3 spells CASRTSGGADTQYF. The DNA for the CDR3 is TGCGCCAGCAGGACTAGCGGGGGAGCAGATACGCAGTATTTT.

The rearrangement joins TRBV5-1 to TRBJ2-2; 12 nucleotides agree with TRBD2. The CDR3 is made up of 16 amino acids. Germline CDR1 SGHRS, CDR2 YFSETQ. J lost 5 bases, V lost 2 bases, and 4 bases had no gene match. DNA for the CDR3: TGCGCCAGCAGCTTCCTAGCGGGAGGGGAGACCGGGGAGCTGTTTTTT. Amino acids: CASSFLAGGETGELFF. Complete variable domain (other parts from reference TRBV5-1 and TRBJ2-2): KAGVTQTPRYLIKTRGQQVTLSCSPISGHRSVSWYQQTPGQGLQFLFEYFSETQRNKGNFPGRFSGRQFSNSRSEMNVSTLELGDSALYLCASSFLAGGETGELFFGEGSRLTVL.

The chain combines TRBV3-1 (or the pseudogene TRBV3-2) with TRBJ1-1, with 8 bases aligning to TRBD1. This CDR3 spans 13 amino acids. With 7 bases clipped from V and 1 base from J, the junction kept 2 bases outside the gene matches. Germline CDR1 is LGHDT and CDR2 is YNNKEL (reference sequence). In DNA form, the CDR3 reads TGTGCCAGCAACGACAGGGGGAACACTGAAGCTTTCTTT. Translating it yields CASNDRGNTEAFF.

In its sample, this clone was seen a few times. CDR3 coding DNA: TGTGCCAGTAGACCTCCCGGGACAGGGGTCACTGAAGCTTTCTTT. Its translation is CASRPPGTGVTEAFF. The J gene is TRBJ1-1, the V gene TRBV19, with 10 bases aligning to TRBD1. CDR3 length: 15 amino acids. Per the germline V gene, CDR1 is LNHDA and CDR2 is SQIVND (reference sequence). V gave up 6 bases and J gave up 4 bases; unmatched junction bases: 8.

This clone turned up a few times. CDR3 DNA sequence: TGTGCCAGCAGTTTAATGATGGCCGGGCAGGGTCTTCTAGGCTACACCTTC. Its protein product is CASSLMMAGQGLLGYTF. The chain carries TRBV27 and TRBJ1-2; D may be TRBD1 (5 bases). Germline CDR1 reads MNHEY; CDR2 reads SMNVEV (reference sequence). V was trimmed by 2 bases and J by 8 bases, leaving 24 bases between them. This CDR3 is built from 17 residues.

The V gene is TRBV7-9, the J gene TRBJ1-2, with 11 positions matching TRBD1. Germline V lookup: CDR1 SEHNR, CDR2 FQNEAQ (reference sequence). The J segment lost 6 bases and the V segment lost 1 base, leaving 10 bases of the junction unmatched. The CDR3 sequence is 17 residues long. The CDR3 region is CASSLGLGQGANDGYTF. CDR3 nucleotides: TGTGCCAGCAGCTTAGGCCTAGGACAGGGGGCAAACGATGGCTACACCTTC.

This chain connects TRBV5-8 to TRBJ2-2, with TRBD2 identical over 11 bases. The CDR3 is made up of 16 amino acids. The V gene end was trimmed by 5 bases and the J gene end by 7 bases; junction bases not matched to a gene: 10. Per the germline V gene, CDR1 is SGHTS and CDR2 is YDEGEE. In nucleotides, the CDR3 is TGTGCCAGCAGACACCGACTAGCGGGAACCAACGGGGAGCTGTTTTTT. Translated, it gives CASRHRLAGTNGELFF.

This clone was counted a single time. The V gene is TRBV30, the J gene TRBJ1-2; a weak D match, TRBD1 (6 bases). In germline, CDR1 is GTSNPN, CDR2 SVGIG (reference sequence). CDR3 length equals 15 residues. V lost 1 base and J lost 4, with 16 bases in between. The CDR3 region is CAWSDYREGFYGYTF. The CDR3 nucleotides read TGTGCCTGGAGTGACTACAGGGAGGGGTTCTATGGCTACACCTTC.

The CDR3 bases are TGCGCCAGCAGCTTGGCGACAGTGACCTACGAGCAGTACTTC. Its translation: CASSLATVTYEQYF. The chain joins TRBV5-1 to TRBJ2-7; D perhaps matches TRBD1 (5 bases). This CDR3 has 14 residues. Germline V gene data show CDR1 as SGHRS and CDR2 as YFSETQ. Trimming removed 0 bases at V and 2 bases at J, with 9 bases between. The full variable domain, rest sourced from reference TRBV5-1 and TRBJ2-7, is KAGVTQTPRYLIKTRGQQVTLSCSPISGHRSVSWYQQTPGQGLQFLFEYFSETQRNKGNFPGRFSGRQFSNSRSEMNVSTLELGDSALYLCASSLATVTYEQYFGPGTRLTVT.

The V call is TRBV7-9, the J call TRBJ2-1; 9 nucleotides line up with TRBD1. The CDR3 consists of 12 residues. V lost 5 bases, J lost 8 bases, and 1 base stayed unmatched. In germline, CDR1 is SEHNR, CDR2 FQNEAQ (reference sequence). CDR3 residues: CASSRDRDEQFF. The CDR3, as DNA: TGTGCCAGCAGCCGGGACAGGGATGAGCAGTTCTTC. The complete variable domain, with remaining parts taken from reference TRBV7-9 and TRBJ2-1, reads DTGVSQNPRHKITKRGQNVTFRCDPISEHNRLYWYRQTLGQGPEFLTYFQNEAQLEKSRLLSDRFSAERPKGSFSTLEIQRTEQGDSAMYLCASSRDRDEQFFGPGTRLTVL.

The sample holds one count of this clone. The rearrangement joins TRBV11-2 to TRBJ2-2; D might be TRBD2 (5 bases). The CDR3 sequence is 16 residues long. Germline assignment: CDR1 SGHAT and CDR2 FQNNGV. Between the trimmed V and J ends, which lost 4 bases and 0 bases, there was a span of 12 bases. The CDR3 protein is CASSWVVGANTGELFF. CDR3 nucleotide sequence: TGTGCCAGCAGCTGGGTTGTGGGAGCGAACACCGGGGAGCTGTTTTTT.

The chain carries TRBV5-1 and TRBJ2-3; 12 positions match TRBD2. The CDR3 length is 16 residues. V was pared by 4 bases and J by 8 bases, with 11 bases of the junction left unmatched. Germline values: CDR1 SGHRS, CDR2 YFSETQ. Here the CDR3 reads CASSRDLAGGQGTQYF. The CDR3 DNA sequence: TGCGCCAGCAGCCGGGACCTAGCGGGAGGGCAAGGTACGCAGTATTTT.

The chain couples TRBV6-5 to TRBJ1-2; D is unresolved. Looked up from germline, CDR1 is MNHEY and CDR2 is SVGAGI. CDR3 length equals 13 residues. Trimming took 0 bases from V and 7 from J, leaving 9 bases between them. CDR3 DNA: TGTGCCAGCAGTTACTCGTCGAGGCCTGGCTACACCTTC. Translated, it gives CASSYSSRPGYTF.

CDR3 amino acids: CASSAAVGSGYGYTF. CDR3 DNA: TGTGCCAGCAGCGCCGCGGTTGGTTCAGGGTATGGCTACACCTTC. The chain combines TRBV9 with TRBJ1-2, with D possibly matching TRBD1 (5 bases). V gave up 3 bases and J gave up 5 bases, with 17 bases separating them. This CDR3 spans 15 amino acids. Germline CDR1 SGDLS, CDR2 YYNGEE.

This chain joins TRBV6-5 and TRBJ1-6, with TRBD1 identical over 8 bases. V lost 4 bases and J lost 7; bases outside the gene matches: 3. This CDR3 is 14 amino acids long. The germline V gene has CDR1 MNHEY and CDR2 SVGAGI. This CDR3 reads CASSWTGLNSPLHF. Here the CDR3 DNA reads TGTGCCAGCAGTTGGACAGGGTTGAATTCACCCCTCCACTTT.

The chain combines TRBV28 with TRBJ2-3; D is uncertain. The CDR3 runs to 15 residues. Trimming took off 5 bases at V and 1 base at J, with 13 bases between the two ends. Germline CDR1 reads MDHEN; CDR2 reads SYDVKM. The CDR3 sequence is CASSRALMGTDTQYF. The CDR3 DNA is TGTGCCAGCAGTAGAGCCCTGATGGGCACAGATACGCAGTATTTT.

This clone was counted at least ten times. The genes are TRBV7-2 and TRBJ1-2; D is undetermined. Germline V CDR1 and CDR2: SGHTA, FQGNSA. Between the trimmed V and J ends, which lost 5 bases and 8 bases, there was a span of 18 bases. The CDR3 spans 14 residues. CDR3 sequence (DNA): TGTGCCAGCAGCCCTGGGCAGTTGACTAGGGGCTACACCTTC. Encoded protein: CASSPGQLTRGYTF.

As DNA, the CDR3 is TGTGCCAGCAGAGGGGAGGGAACCGGGGAGCTGTTTTTT. Encoded protein: CASRGEGTGELFF. V and J are TRBV6-5 and TRBJ2-2, with 7 bases identical to TRBD2. The CDR3 is 13 residues long. Germline-derived CDR1 and CDR2 are MNHEY and SVGAGI. V trimming: 6 bases; J trimming: 5 bases; junction bases outside the gene matches: 3.

This rearrangement joins TRBV27 to TRBJ1-2, with 9 positions matching TRBD1. Germline V gene data show CDR1 as MNHEY and CDR2 as SMNVEV (reference sequence). J was trimmed by 7 bases and V by 5 bases; bases with no gene match: 8. The CDR3 totals 14 residues. The CDR3 DNA sequence: TGTGCCAGCAGTCCAAGGGGGACAGGGATTGGCTACACCTTC. This codes for CASSPRGTGIGYTF.